A single sample is the source of the 5 T cell receptor beta chains below, sequenced in a study of T cells after yellow fever vaccination (dated by TCRdb to about 2019). The library was made by 5' RACE. The sample was run on an Illumina HiSeq 2500. TCRdb reanalyzed the raw reads on its own, using fastp at Q25 for trimming and MiXCR for clone calling, and kept in-frame beta chains. Every CDR3 protein is listed once, alongside the most common genes and DNA of its rows. The sample records about 300,000 distinct CDR3 sequences, 6.8% of which are singletons. The ten largest clones capture 15% to 20% of the sample. In light of the paper, this sample's treatment or condition label describes: live attenuated yellow fever vaccine strain. The source was PBMCs, collected more than 35 days after the first yellow fever vaccination. The origin of the receptors is a young man who received the YFV17D yellow fever vaccine.

A few counts support this clonotype. The V gene is TRBV2, the J gene TRBJ2-3, with D perhaps TRBD1 (5 bases). Germline assignment: CDR1 SNHLY and CDR2 FYNNEI. The ends were cut back, 9 bases at V and 5 bases at J, with 21 bases in the middle. The CDR3 is 15 amino acids. CDR3 DNA sequence: TGTGCCAGGGGGCCGGGCGGCTCGGTCAGAGATACGCAGTATTTT. As protein: CARGPGGSVRDTQYF.

Only a few counts were recorded for this clonotype. The CDR3 loop reads CASSFYRAQETQYF. The DNA of the CDR3 is TGCGCCAGCAGCTTTTATAGGGCGCAAGAGACCCAGTACTTC. The chain couples TRBV5-1 to TRBJ2-5; D remains unclear. The CDR3 loop spans 14 amino acids. V gave up 2 bases and J gave up 2 bases, with 10 bases separating them. Germline lookup yields CDR1 SGHRS and CDR2 YFSETQ.

This rearrangement joins TRBV6-1 to TRBJ2-7; TRBD1 or TRBD2 may be the D gene (5 bases each). The CDR3 spans 14 residues. V gave up 6 bases and J gave up 6 bases, with 18 bases separating them. The germline CDR1 and CDR2 sequences are MNHNS and SASEGT. The CDR3 loop reads CASRPGPSRREQYV. The CDR3 DNA reads as TGTGCCAGCAGACCGGGACCGTCACGTCGCGAGCAGTACGTC.

This clonotype was seen a handful of times. This sequence joins TRBV30 and TRBJ2-7, with D uncertain. This CDR3 has 13 residues. V lost 0 bases and J 7 bases, leaving 13 bases between the germline ends. Germline V CDR1 and CDR2: GTSNPN, SVGIG (reference sequence). The CDR3 nucleotides are TGTGCCTGGAGTGTACTCTTTTCGCAGGAGCAGTACTTC. This encodes CAWSVLFSQEQYF. The full variable domain, rest sourced from reference TRBV30 and TRBJ2-7, is SQTIHQWPATLVQPVGSPLSLECTVEGTSNPNLYWYRQAAGRGLQLLFYSVGIGQISSEVPQNLSASRPQDRQFILSSKKLLLSDSGFYLCAWSVLFSQEQYFGPGTRLTVT.

This clonotype was recorded only once. The V call is TRBV10-1, the J call TRBJ2-5; possibly TRBD1 for D (6 bases). CDR3 length: 18 amino acids. In germline, CDR1 is WNHNN, CDR2 SYGVQD (reference sequence). The germline V and J ends were trimmed by 2 bases and 5 bases, with 24 bases remaining between them. CDR3 protein: CASSEGTGQQVRGETQYF. CDR3 nucleotides: TGCGCCAGCAGTGAGGGGACCGGACAGCAGGTCCGGGGCGAGACCCAGTACTTC.